The clone carrying this T cell receptor beta chain qualifies as medium-sized. Its antigen is still unknown. This record belongs to a study of radiation and T cells in renal cell carcinoma. Repertoires were generated with immunoSEQ multiplex PCR, while TCRdb's copy carries only in-frame clones and drops some. The table has around 19,000 clones, around 50% seen once. The germline gives CDR1 MNHEY, CDR2 SVGAGI. The junction had 5 bases not matched to a gene; V was cut back by 6 bases and J by 2 bases. CDR3 length equals 14 residues. Findings of the study overall: No pretreatment tumor biopsies were available for baseline clonotypes. Compared with controls, irradiated tumors showed greater TCR clonality.

Treatment: 15 Gy SBRT to primary tumor, nephrectomy 4 weeks later. Nephrectomy followed 15 Gy stereotactic body radiation by 4 weeks. This receptor was obtained from a man aged 45 to 65 with renal cell carcinoma. The chain recombines TRBV6-5 with TRBJ2-7; the match to TRBD1 covers 9 bases. This specimen consisted of tumor tissue, obtained from a patient whose treatment included radiotherapy and nephrectomy. Written as DNA, the CDR3 is TGTGCCAGCAGCGGACAGGGGACAACCTACGAGCAGTACTTC. It is translated as CASSGQGTTYEQYF.